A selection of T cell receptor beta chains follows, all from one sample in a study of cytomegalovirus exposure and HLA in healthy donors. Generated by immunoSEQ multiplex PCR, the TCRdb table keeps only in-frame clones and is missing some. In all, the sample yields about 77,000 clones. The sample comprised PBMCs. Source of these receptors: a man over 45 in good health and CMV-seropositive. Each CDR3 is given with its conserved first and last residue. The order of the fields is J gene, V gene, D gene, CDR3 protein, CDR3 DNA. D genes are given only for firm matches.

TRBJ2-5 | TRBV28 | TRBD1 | CASTPGTEETQYF | TGTGCCAGCACTCCCGGGACAGAAGAGACCCAGTACTTC
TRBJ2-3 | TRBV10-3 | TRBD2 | CAISARTSGGPDTQYF | TGTGCCATCAGTGCCCGGACTAGCGGGGGCCCAGATACGCAGTATTTT
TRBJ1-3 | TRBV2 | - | CASSEPGGNTIYF | TGTGCCAGCAGTGAACCCGGTGGAAACACCATATATTTT
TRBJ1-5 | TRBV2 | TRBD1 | CASSEGQFNQPQHF | TGTGCCAGCAGCGAGGGACAGTTTAATCAGCCCCAGCATTTT
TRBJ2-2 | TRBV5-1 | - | CASSYPGHQRGNAGELFF | TGCGCCAGCAGCTATCCGGGACACCAGAGGGGCAATGCCGGGGAGCTGTTTTTT
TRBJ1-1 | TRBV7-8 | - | CASSLDRVNTEAFF | TGTGCCAGCAGCTTAGACAGGGTGAACACTGAAGCTTTCTTT
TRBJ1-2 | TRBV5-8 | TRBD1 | CASSLDRGLNYGYNF | TGTGCCAGCAGCTTAGACAGGGGGCTAAACTATGGCTACAACTTC
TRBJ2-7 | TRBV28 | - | CASSLSSYEQYF | TGTGCCAGCAGCCTTAGCTCCTACGAGCAGTACTTC
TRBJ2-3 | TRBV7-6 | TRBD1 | CASSPGTGGTDTQYF | TGTGCCAGCAGCCCCGGGACAGGAGGCACAGATACGCAGTATTTT
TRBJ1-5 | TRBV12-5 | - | CASGLVLDRHNQPQHF | TGTGCTAGTGGTTTGGTTCTTGACAGGCACAATCAGCCCCAGCATTTT
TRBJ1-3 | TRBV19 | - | CASTPAGESSGNTIYF | TGTGCCAGTACCCCGGCGGGGGAGAGCTCTGGAAACACCATATATTTT
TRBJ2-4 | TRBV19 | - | CASSIGGEVAKNIQYF | TGTGCCAGTAGTATAGGGGGGGAGGTGGCCAAAAACATTCAGTACTTC
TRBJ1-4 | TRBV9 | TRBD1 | CASSSESGQVNEKLFF | TGTGCCAGCAGCTCAGAATCCGGACAGGTTAATGAAAAACTGTTTTTT
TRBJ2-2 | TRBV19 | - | CASNIGEGGELFF | TGTGCCAGTAATATAGGAGAGGGCGGGGAGCTGTTTTTT
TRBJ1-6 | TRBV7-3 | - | CASSPWTDNSPLHF | TGTGCCAGCAGCCCCTGGACAGATAATTCACCCCTCCACTTT
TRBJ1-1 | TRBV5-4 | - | CASSPQGNTEAFF | TGTGCCAGCAGCCCTCAGGGGAACACTGAAGCTTTCTTT
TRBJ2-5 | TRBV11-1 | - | CASSFGNSEETQYF | TGTGCCAGCAGCTTTGGTAATAGCGAGGAGACCCAGTACTTC
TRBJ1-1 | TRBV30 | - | CAWGEIEAFF | TGTGCCTGGGGAGAAATTGAAGCTTTCTTT
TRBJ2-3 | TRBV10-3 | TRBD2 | CAIRGGLAGDTQYF | TGTGCCATCAGGGGGGGACTAGCGGGAGATACGCAGTATTTT
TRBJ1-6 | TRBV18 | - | CASSPTTGQINSPLHF | TGTGCCAGCTCGCCCACTACAGGACAGATAAATTCACCCCTCCACTTT
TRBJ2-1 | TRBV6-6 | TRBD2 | CASSYSTSGYNEQFF | TGTGCCAGCAGTTACTCGACTAGCGGATACAATGAGCAGTTCTTC
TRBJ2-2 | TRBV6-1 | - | CASSVGTTNTGELFF | TGTGCCAGCAGTGTGGGGACAACGAACACCGGGGAGCTGTTTTTT
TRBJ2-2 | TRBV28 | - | CASSLWTSVTAGELFF | TGTGCCAGCAGTTTATGGACCAGTGTAACAGCCGGGGAGCTGTTTTTT
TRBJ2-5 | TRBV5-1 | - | CASSLPGETQYF | TGCGCCAGCAGCCTCCCGGGGGAGACCCAGTACTTC
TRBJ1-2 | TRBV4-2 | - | CASRQDSSYTF | TGTGCCAGCAGACAAGATTCCAGCTACACCTTC
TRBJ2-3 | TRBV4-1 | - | CASSQERVSTDTQYF | TGCGCCAGCAGCCAAGAGCGAGTTAGCACAGATACGCAGTATTTT
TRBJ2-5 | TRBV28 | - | CASSLRQAQETQYF | TGTGCCAGCAGTCTACGACAGGCCCAAGAGACCCAGTACTTC
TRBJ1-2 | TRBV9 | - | CASSVGLGNYGYTF | TGTGCCAGCAGCGTAGGTCTCGGTAACTATGGCTACACCTTC
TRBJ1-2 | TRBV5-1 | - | CASSFRVNYGYTF | TGCGCCAGCAGCTTTCGGGTTAACTATGGCTACACCTTC
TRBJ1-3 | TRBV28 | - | CASSLSGNTIYF | TGTGCCAGCAGCCTGAGTGGAAACACCATATATTTT
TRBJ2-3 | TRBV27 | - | CASSLWGLDTQYF | TGTGCCAGCAGTTTATGGGGCCTAGATACGCAGTATTTT
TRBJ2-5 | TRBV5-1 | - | CASSLGTAQETQYF | TGCGCCAGCAGCTTGGGGACAGCCCAAGAGACCCAGTACTTC
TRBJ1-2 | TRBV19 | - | CASRVPGSYGYTF | TGTGCCAGTAGGGTGCCGGGAAGCTATGGCTACACCTTC
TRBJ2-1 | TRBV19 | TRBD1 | CASSPGTGVGNEQFF | TGTGCCAGTAGTCCCGGGACAGGGGTCGGCAATGAGCAGTTCTTC
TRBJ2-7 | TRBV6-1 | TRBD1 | CASSASGTGVYEQYF | TGTGCCAGCAGCGCCTCCGGGACAGGGGTCTACGAGCAGTACTTC
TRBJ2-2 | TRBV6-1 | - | CASSPQSDSTGELFF | TGTGCCAGCAGTCCTCAGAGCGACAGTACCGGGGAGCTGTTTTTT
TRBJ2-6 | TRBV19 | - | CASDRSSGANVLTF | TGTGCCAGCGACAGAAGCTCTGGGGCCAACGTCCTGACTTTC
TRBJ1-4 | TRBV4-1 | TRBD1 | CASSQLGTGSEKLFF | TGCGCCAGCAGCCAACTCGGGACAGGGAGTGAAAAACTGTTTTTT
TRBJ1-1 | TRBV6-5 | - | CASSRRASNTEAFF | TGTGCCAGCAGTCGGCGGGCCTCGAACACTGAAGCTTTCTTT
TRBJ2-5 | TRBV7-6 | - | CASSFSRTGRETQYF | TGTGCCAGCAGCTTCTCACGTACGGGGAGGGAGACCCAGTACTTC
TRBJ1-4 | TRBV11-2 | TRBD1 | CASSPTGADNEKLFF | TGTGCCAGCAGCCCTACAGGGGCGGATAATGAAAAACTGTTTTTT
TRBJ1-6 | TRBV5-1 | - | CASSFGSGGASNSPLHF | TGCGCCAGCAGCTTTGGGTCCGGTGGAGCCTCTAATTCACCCCTCCACTTT
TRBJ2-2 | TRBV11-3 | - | CASSPRRGTGELFF | TGTGCCAGCAGCCCCCGGAGGGGCACCGGGGAGCTGTTTTTT
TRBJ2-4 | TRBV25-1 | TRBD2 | CASSPGLAGAGGKNIQYF | TGTGCCAGCAGTCCCGGACTAGCGGGAGCTGGTGGCAAAAACATTCAGTACTTC
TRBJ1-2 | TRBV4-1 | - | CASSPGGTVYGYTF | TGCGCCAGCAGCCCAGGAGGGACGGTCTATGGCTACACCTTC
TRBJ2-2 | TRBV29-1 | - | CSVPRGDTGELFF | TGCAGCGTCCCAAGGGGTGACACCGGGGAGCTGTTTTTT
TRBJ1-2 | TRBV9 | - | CASSATPGFNYGYTF | TGTGCCAGCAGCGCCACCCCCGGGTTCAACTATGGCTACACCTTC
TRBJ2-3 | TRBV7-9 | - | CASSLVAGRDTQYF | TGTGCCAGCAGCTTAGTGGCGGGTAGAGATACGCAGTATTTT
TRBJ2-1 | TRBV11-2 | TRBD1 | CASSLDWTGVDEQFF | TGTGCCAGCAGCCTGGACTGGACAGGGGTCGATGAGCAGTTCTTC
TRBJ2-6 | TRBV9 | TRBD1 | CASGTGGISGANVLTF | TGTGCCAGTGGGACAGGTGGAATCTCTGGGGCCAACGTCCTGACTTTC
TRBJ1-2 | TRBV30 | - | CAYWSVSTSGYTF | TGTGCCTACTGGAGTGTAAGTACAAGCGGCTACACCTTC
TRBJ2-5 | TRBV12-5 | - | CASRELQETQYF | TGTGCTAGCCGAGAGCTCCAAGAGACCCAGTACTTC
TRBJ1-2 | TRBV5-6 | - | CASSFLSGHTNYGYTF | TGTGCCAGCAGCTTCCTCTCGGGACACACTAACTATGGCTACACCTTC